Following are 7 T cell receptor beta chains from one sample sequenced in a study of T cell clonotyping in hematopoietic cell transplantation (dated by TCRdb to 2020 to 2022). Read against the paper, the sample's time point label means: 100 days after allo-HCT. The protocol used for the library was the immunoSEQ multiplex PCR assay. In TCRdb, the immuneACCESS table is reduced to in-frame sequences with V and J assigned. These tables do not hold every clone; where another copy was compared, an unresolved V gene accounts for under half, and the others remain unexplained. The sample table shows 9,200 or so clones, and around 97% are seen once. The ten largest make up 2.4% of the sample. Sequenced material: peripheral blood mononuclear cells, taken 100 days after allogeneic stem cell transplant. These TCRs come from a male patient over 55 who had an allogeneic stem cell transplant from a related donor, so the T cells may come from the graft donor. Some clones in this sample may be carry-over from other donors' samples.

The CDR3 nucleotides read TGTGCCAGCAGTTACCCTGGGTTGGGGACCTATGGCTACACCTTC. Translating it yields CASSYPGLGTYGYTF. V usage is TRBV6-5 and J usage is TRBJ1-2, with a possible D match to TRBD1 (5 bases). Germline CDR1 MNHEY, CDR2 SVGAGI. This CDR3 is 15 amino acids long. V gave up 2 bases and J gave up 4 bases, with 14 bases separating them.

This sequence joins TRBV6-1 and TRBJ2-5; perhaps TRBD2 as D (6 bases). CDR1 is MNHNS and CDR2 is SASEGT in the germline V gene. The CDR3 consists of 16 residues. V lost 2 bases, J lost 3 bases, and 16 bases lay in between. In nucleotides, the CDR3 is TGTGCCAGCAGTGAATCGGTGGCGGGGAGAAAAGAGACCCAGTACTTC. Its translation: CASSESVAGRKETQYF.

The CDR3 DNA follows: TGTGCCAGCAGCTTGGGGGAACCCTACGAGCAGTACTTC. Amino acids: CASSLGEPYEQYF. V and J are TRBV7-6 and TRBJ2-7; D is tentatively TRBD1 or TRBD2 (5 bases each). Germline lookup yields CDR1 SGHVS and CDR2 FNYEAQ. This CDR3 spans 13 amino acids. With 3 bases removed from V and 2 bases from J, the gap between germline ends came to 8 bases.

J is TRBJ2-3 and V is TRBV7-6; weak D call: TRBD1 (5 bases). In germline, CDR1 is SGHVS, CDR2 FNYEAQ. The CDR3 is 16 residues long. Trimming shortened V by 5 bases and J by 1 base, and 16 bases separated the two germline ends. The CDR3 bases are TGTGCCAGCAGCCCACGGACGGGCAGGGGCACAGATACGCAGTATTTT. Protein product: CASSPRTGRGTDTQYF. The full variable domain, its missing parts supplied by reference TRBV7-6 and TRBJ2-3, is GAGVSQSPRYKVTKRGQDVALRCDPISGHVSLYWYRQALGQGPEFLTYFNYEAQQDKSGLPNDRFSAERPEGSISTLTIQRTEQRDSAMYRCASSPRTGRGTDTQYFGPGTRLTVL.

This clone appeared a single time. V usage is TRBV5-1 and J usage is TRBJ2-7, with TRBD1 matching over 10 bases. Germline V lookup: CDR1 SGHRS, CDR2 YFSETQ. The length of the CDR3 is 14 residues. V lost 4 bases and J lost 0; bases outside the gene matches: 1. CDR3 sequence (DNA): TGCGCCAGCAGCCGGACAGGGGGCTCCTACGAGCAGTACTTC. It specifies CASSRTGGSYEQYF. Full variable domain (outside the CDR3, taken from reference TRBV5-1 and TRBJ2-7): KAGVTQTPRYLIKTRGQQVTLSCSPISGHRSVSWYQQTPGQGLQFLFEYFSETQRNKGNFPGRFSGRQFSNSRSEMNVSTLELGDSALYLCASSRTGGSYEQYFGPGTRLTVT.

The V gene is TRBV10-3, the J gene TRBJ1-1; a weak D match, TRBD1 (5 bases). Trimming removed 7 bases from V and 1 base from J, with 13 bases in between. CDR1 and CDR2 (germline): ENHRY, SYGVKD. The CDR3 loop spans 14 amino acids. The CDR3 coding sequence is TGTGCCATCAAAGAGAGACAGCAGAACACTGAAGCTTTCTTT. The encoded protein is CAIKERQQNTEAFF.

This clone was observed once. The chain carries TRBV6-5 and TRBJ1-2; no clear D. The length of the CDR3 is 15 residues. In germline, CDR1 is MNHEY, CDR2 SVGAGI. V was trimmed by 1 base and J by 2 bases, leaving 11 bases between them. CDR3 DNA: TGTGCCAGCAGTTACTTGGGATCGAGGAACTATGGCTACACCTTC. Translating gives CASSYLGSRNYGYTF.